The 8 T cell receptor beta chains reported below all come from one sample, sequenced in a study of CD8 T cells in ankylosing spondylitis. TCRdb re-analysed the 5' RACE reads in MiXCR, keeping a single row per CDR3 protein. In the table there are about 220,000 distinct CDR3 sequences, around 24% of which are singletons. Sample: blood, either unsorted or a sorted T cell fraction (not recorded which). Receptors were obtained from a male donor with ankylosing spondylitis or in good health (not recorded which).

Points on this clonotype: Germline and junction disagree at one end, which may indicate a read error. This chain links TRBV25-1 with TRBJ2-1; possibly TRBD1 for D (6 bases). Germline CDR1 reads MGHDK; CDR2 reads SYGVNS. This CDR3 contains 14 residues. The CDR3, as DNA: TGTGCCATCAGTGAATGGACAGAGTCTGCTACGCGGTTCTTC. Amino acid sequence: CAISEWTESATRFF.

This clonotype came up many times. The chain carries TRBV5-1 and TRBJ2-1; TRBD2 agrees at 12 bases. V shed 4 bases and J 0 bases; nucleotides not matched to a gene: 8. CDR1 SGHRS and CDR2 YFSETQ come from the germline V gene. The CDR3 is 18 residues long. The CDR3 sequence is CASSGGLAGPSSYNEQFF. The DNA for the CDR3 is TGCGCCAGCAGCGGCGGACTAGCGGGACCTTCCTCCTACAATGAGCAGTTCTTC.

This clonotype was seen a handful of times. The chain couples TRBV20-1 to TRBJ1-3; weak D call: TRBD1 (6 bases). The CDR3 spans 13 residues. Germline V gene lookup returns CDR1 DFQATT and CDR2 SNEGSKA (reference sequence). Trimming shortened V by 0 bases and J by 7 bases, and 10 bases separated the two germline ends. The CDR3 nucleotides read TGCAGTGCTAGAGAAGGGGGTAGGAACACCATATATTTT. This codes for CSAREGGRNTIYF.

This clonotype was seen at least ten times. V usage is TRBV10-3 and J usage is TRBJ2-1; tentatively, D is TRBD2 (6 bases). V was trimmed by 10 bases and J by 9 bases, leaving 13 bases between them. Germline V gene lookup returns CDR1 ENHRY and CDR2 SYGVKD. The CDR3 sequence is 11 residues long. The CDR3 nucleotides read TGTGCCACCCGCGGGGCGGGTGAGCAGTTCTTC. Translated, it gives CATRGAGEQFF.

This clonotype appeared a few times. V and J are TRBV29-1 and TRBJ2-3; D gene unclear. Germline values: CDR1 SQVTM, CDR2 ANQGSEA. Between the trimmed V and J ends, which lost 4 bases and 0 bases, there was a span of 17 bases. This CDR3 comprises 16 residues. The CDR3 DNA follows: TGCAGCGTTGCGGTAGTCTGGGAAACTAGCACAGATACGCAGTATTTT. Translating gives CSVAVVWETSTDTQYF.

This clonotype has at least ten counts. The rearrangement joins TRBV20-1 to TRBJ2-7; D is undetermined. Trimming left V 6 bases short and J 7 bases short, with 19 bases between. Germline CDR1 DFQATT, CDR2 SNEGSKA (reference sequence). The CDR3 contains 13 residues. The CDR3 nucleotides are TGCAGTGCCCGCACGCGAAAGACCTGGGAGCAGTACTTC. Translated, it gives CSARTRKTWEQYF.

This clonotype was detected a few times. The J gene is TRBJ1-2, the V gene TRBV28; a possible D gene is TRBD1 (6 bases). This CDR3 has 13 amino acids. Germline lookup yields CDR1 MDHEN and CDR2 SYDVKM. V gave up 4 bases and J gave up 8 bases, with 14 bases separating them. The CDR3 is CASSYGGGVGYTF. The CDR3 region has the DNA TGTGCCAGCAGTTACGGGGGGGGCGTCGGCTACACCTTC.

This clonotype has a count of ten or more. The CDR3 loop is CASSPWTGSGNTIYF. CDR3 nucleotides: TGTGCCAGCAGTCCCTGGACAGGCTCTGGAAACACCATATATTTT. V and J are TRBV28 and TRBJ1-3; 7 nucleotides agree with TRBD1. In germline, CDR1 is MDHEN, CDR2 SYDVKM. This CDR3 is built from 15 residues. V lost 5 bases and J lost 0; bases outside the gene matches: 4. Full variable domain (missing parts from reference TRBV28 and TRBJ1-3): DVKVTQSSRYLVKRTGEKVFLECVQDMDHENMFWYRQDPGLGLRLIYFSYDVKMKEKGDIPEGYSVSREKKERFSLILESASTNQTSMYLCASSPWTGSGNTIYFGEGSWLTVV.